The 2 T cell receptor beta chains presented below share a single source sample, sequenced in a study of shared clonotypes between healthy human individuals. The repertoire was sequenced with immunoSEQ multiplex PCR; TCRdb's copy has only in-frame clones and lacks some. The sample has about 480,000 clones; 79% are singletons. The sequenced sample consisted of PBMCs. These receptors were collected from a middle-aged woman in good health. Some clones in this sample may be carry-over from other donors' samples.

The genes are TRBV11-2 and TRBJ2-3; the D is unclear. Germline V gene data show CDR1 as SGHAT and CDR2 as FQNNGV. V lost 3 bases and J 1 base, leaving 8 bases between the germline ends. This CDR3 region has 14 residues. In nucleotides, the CDR3 is TGTGCCAGCAGCTTCAATACTGGCACAGATACGCAGTATTTT. Protein sequence: CASSFNTGTDTQYF.

V is TRBV7-3 and J is TRBJ2-1; 11 bases align to TRBD2. CDR3 size: 15 residues. The V gene end was trimmed by 5 bases and the J gene end by 7 bases; junction bases not matched to a gene: 7. Germline-derived CDR1 and CDR2 are SGHTA and FQGTGA. CDR3 in amino acids: CASSPRLAGLNEQFF. The CDR3 DNA reads as TGTGCCAGCAGCCCTAGACTAGCGGGATTGAATGAGCAGTTCTTC.